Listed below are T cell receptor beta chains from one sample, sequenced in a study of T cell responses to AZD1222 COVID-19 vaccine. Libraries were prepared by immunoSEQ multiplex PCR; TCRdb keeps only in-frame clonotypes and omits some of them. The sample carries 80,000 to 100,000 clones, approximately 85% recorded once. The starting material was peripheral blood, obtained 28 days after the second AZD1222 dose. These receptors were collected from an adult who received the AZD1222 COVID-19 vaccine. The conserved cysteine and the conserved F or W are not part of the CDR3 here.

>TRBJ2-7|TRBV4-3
ASSQDLAGISYEQY
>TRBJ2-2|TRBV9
ASSPRGGLGELF
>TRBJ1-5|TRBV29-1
SASTGGNQPQH
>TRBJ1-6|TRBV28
ASSPDSRGSPLH
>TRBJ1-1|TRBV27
ASSVTGMREAF
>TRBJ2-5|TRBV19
ASSKSGGRRETQY
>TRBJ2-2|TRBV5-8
ASSPGQGTGELF
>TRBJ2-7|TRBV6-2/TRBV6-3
ASSYSQGATYEQY
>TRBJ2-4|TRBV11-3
ASSFSSGGFNIQY
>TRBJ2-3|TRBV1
TSSQDGGRLAGRTDTQY
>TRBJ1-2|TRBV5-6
ASIRDSVYGYT
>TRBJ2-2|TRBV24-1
ATSDSQQARRELF
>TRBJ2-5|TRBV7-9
ASSLKTGGSQETQY
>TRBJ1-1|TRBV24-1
ATSASGAGLTEAF
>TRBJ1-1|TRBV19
ASKLTVNTEAF
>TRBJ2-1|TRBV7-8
ASSVGTSGTYNEQF
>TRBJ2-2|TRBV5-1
ASSLVGTGPGELF
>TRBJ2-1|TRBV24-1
ATSDLERGRNEQF
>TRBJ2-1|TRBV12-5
ASGSGLAGVVEQF
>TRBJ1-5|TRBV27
ASRATRDGNQPQH